These 14 T cell receptor beta chains were all obtained from the same sample, sequenced in a study of cytomegalovirus exposure and HLA in healthy donors. Use of 60 Vbeta and 13 Jbeta primers characterized the PCR. Some clones are missing from TCRdb's copy, which holds only in-frame ones; the method was immunoSEQ multiplex PCR. Found here are about 120,000 clones, less than 90% of them singletons; the top ten hold approximately 0.22%. Material: PBMCs. All receptors derive from a man in his forties or fifties in good health and CMV-seronegative.

The V call is TRBV18, the J call TRBJ1-4; a weak D match, TRBD1 (6 bases). CDR3 length equals 13 residues. V gave up 8 bases and J gave up 8 bases, with 15 bases separating them. CDR1 and CDR2 from the germline V gene are KGHSH and LQKENI. The CDR3 DNA reads as TGTGCCAGCAGCCCAGGGGCGGGCGAAAAACTGTTTTTT. The encoded protein is CASSPGAGEKLFF.

The chain uses TRBV19 and TRBJ2-3; 10 positions agree with TRBD2. V was clipped by 6 bases and J by 4 bases; unmatched bases: 10. Germline CDR1 reads LNHDA; CDR2 reads SQIVND (reference sequence). This CDR3 spans 16 amino acids. The CDR3 here is CASSDRPSGSPDTQYF. Written as DNA, the CDR3 is TGTGCCAGTAGCGACAGACCTAGCGGGAGCCCAGATACGCAGTATTTT.

V and J are TRBV10-3 and TRBJ2-1; weak D call: TRBD1 (5 bases). Trimming stripped 6 bases from V and 0 bases from J, with 9 bases between. Germline V gene lookup returns CDR1 ENHRY and CDR2 SYGVKD. This CDR3 comprises 14 residues. The DNA for the CDR3 is TGTGCCATCAGGTCTAGGGGCTCCTACAATGAGCAGTTCTTC. Its protein is CAIRSRGSYNEQFF.

This clone showed up just a few times. The rearrangement joins TRBV7-2 to TRBJ2-7; 9 nucleotides match TRBD1. With V trimmed by 5 bases and J by 6 bases, 5 bases remained unmatched. The germline CDR1 and CDR2 sequences are SGHTA and FQGNSA. This CDR3 spans 13 amino acids. The CDR3 is CASSPGTGTEQYF. The DNA of the CDR3 is TGTGCCAGCAGCCCCGGGACAGGGACCGAGCAGTACTTC.

J is TRBJ2-7 and V is TRBV5-8, with 8 bases lining up with TRBD1. The CDR3 totals 15 residues. J lost 0 bases, V lost 4 bases, and 6 bases had no gene match. Germline CDR1 and CDR2: SGHTS and YDEGEE. The CDR3 DNA reads TGTGCCAGCAGCGTTACAGGGGGGTTCTCCTACGAGCAGTACTTC. This codes for CASSVTGGFSYEQYF.

V is TRBV2 and J is TRBJ2-1; 10 bases fit TRBD2. The length of the CDR3 is 14 residues. CDR1 SNHLY and CDR2 FYNNEI come from the germline V gene. Unmatched junction bases numbered 4, after V lost 6 bases and J lost 5 bases. The CDR3 is CASRGLAAHNEQFF. CDR3 DNA: TGTGCCAGCAGAGGACTAGCGGCCCACAATGAGCAGTTCTTC.

This chain connects TRBV27 to TRBJ1-6; D is unresolved. With 9 bases removed from V and 5 bases from J, the gap between germline ends came to 14 bases. The germline V gene encodes CDR1 MNHEY and CDR2 SMNVEV (reference sequence). This CDR3 has 14 residues. The DNA for the CDR3 is TGTGCCAGTGGGAGACAACAAGATAATTCACCCCTCCACTTT. It translates to CASGRQQDNSPLHF.

This CDR3 reads CASSAGQFNQPQHF. DNA for the CDR3: TGTGCCAGCAGCGCGGGACAGTTCAATCAGCCCCAGCATTTT. This chain uses TRBV7-9 with TRBJ1-5, with 7 bases that match TRBD1. V shed 5 bases, J shed 3 bases, and the junction held 4 bases outside the gene matches. Germline V gene lookup returns CDR1 SEHNR and CDR2 FQNEAQ (reference sequence). The CDR3 totals 14 residues.

The V and J genes are TRBV13 and TRBJ1-1; D remains ambiguous. Deletions cut 0 bases from V and 5 bases from J, with 7 bases between. Germline V lookup: CDR1 PRHDT, CDR2 FYEKMQ (reference sequence). This CDR3 is 13 amino acids long. The CDR3 DNA sequence: TGTGCCAGCAGCTTAGGGGCGGGGACTGAAGCTTTCTTT. Translation: CASSLGAGTEAFF. Together with reference TRBV13 and TRBJ1-1, the CDR3 gives the full variable domain: AAGVIQSPRHLIKEKRETATLKCYPIPRHDTVYWYQQGPGQDPQFLISFYEKMQSDKGSIPDRFSAQQFSDYHSELNMSSLELGDSALYFCASSLGAGTEAFFGQGTRLTVV.

V and J are TRBV7-6 and TRBJ2-1, with D possibly being TRBD1 (7 bases). Germline CDR1 and CDR2: SGHVS and FNYEAQ. The V end lost 0 bases, the J end lost 9 bases, and 12 bases lay between the germline ends. This CDR3 spans 14 amino acids. CDR3 nucleotides: TGTGCCAGCAGCTTAGCGGCAGGGGGGACTGAGCAGTTCTTC. Translation gives CASSLAAGGTEQFF. The full variable domain, its missing parts supplied by reference TRBV7-6 and TRBJ2-1, is GAGVSQSPRYKVTKRGQDVALRCDPISGHVSLYWYRQALGQGPEFLTYFNYEAQQDKSGLPNDRFSAERPEGSISTLTIQRTEQRDSAMYRCASSLAAGGTEQFFGPGTRLTVL.

This chain links TRBV19 with TRBJ2-2; 7 bases are a match to TRBD1. The CDR3 is 14 residues long. CDR1 and CDR2 (germline): LNHDA, SQIVND (reference sequence). V lost 5 bases and J lost 4; bases outside the gene matches: 4. CDR3 DNA: TGTGCCAGTAGTGAAACAGGGGTCACCGGGGAGCTGTTTTTT. Translation gives CASSETGVTGELFF.

The chain has TRBV20-1 and TRBJ1-1; D ambiguous. Germline CDR1 DFQATT, CDR2 SNEGSKA (reference sequence). The CDR3 sequence is 11 residues long. V dropped 7 bases and J dropped 6 bases, with 12 bases sitting between them. The chain's CDR3 is CSGRTVPEAFF. As DNA, the CDR3 is TGCAGTGGGAGGACTGTCCCTGAAGCTTTCTTT.

This clone was picked up one time. The chain has TRBV27 and TRBJ2-2, with 8 bases matching TRBD1. The junction had 9 bases not matched to a gene; V was cut back by 3 bases and J by 6 bases. The CDR3 totals 16 residues. Germline lookup yields CDR1 MNHEY and CDR2 SMNVEV (reference sequence). CDR3 residues: CASSFFRGRKAGELFF. The CDR3 nucleotides are TGTGCCAGCAGTTTTTTCAGGGGGCGCAAGGCCGGGGAGCTGTTTTTT.

The V call is TRBV9, the J call TRBJ1-3, with D unresolved. Trimming removed 1 base from V and 4 bases from J, with 15 bases in between. CDR3 length: 16 amino acids. Germline values: CDR1 SGDLS, CDR2 YYNGEE. In DNA form, the CDR3 reads TGTGCCAGCAGCGTATTATCTCGACCGGGAGGAAACACCATATATTTT. It yields the protein CASSVLSRPGGNTIYF. Full variable domain (remainder filled in from reference TRBV9 and TRBJ1-3): DSGVTQTPKHLITATGQRVTLRCSPRSGDLSVYWYQQSLDQGLQFLIQYYNGEERAKGNILERFSAQQFPDLHSELNLSSLELGDSALYFCASSVLSRPGGNTIYFGEGSWLTVV.